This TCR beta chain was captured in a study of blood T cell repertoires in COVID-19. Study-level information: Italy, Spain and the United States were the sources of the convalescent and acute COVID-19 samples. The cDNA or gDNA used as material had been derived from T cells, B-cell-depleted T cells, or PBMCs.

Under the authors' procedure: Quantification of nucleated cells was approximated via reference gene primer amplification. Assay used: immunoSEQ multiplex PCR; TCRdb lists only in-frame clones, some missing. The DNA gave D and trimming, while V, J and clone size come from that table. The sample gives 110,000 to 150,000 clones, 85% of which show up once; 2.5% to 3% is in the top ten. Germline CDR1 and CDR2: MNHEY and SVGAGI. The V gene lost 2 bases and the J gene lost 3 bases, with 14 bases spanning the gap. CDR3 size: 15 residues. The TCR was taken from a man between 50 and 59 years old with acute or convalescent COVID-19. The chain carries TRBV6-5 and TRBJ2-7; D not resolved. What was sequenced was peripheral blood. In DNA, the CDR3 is TGTGCCAGCAGTTACGGGCAGCAACCGGACTACGAGCAGTACTTC. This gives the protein CASSYGQQPDYEQYF.